The rows below give T cell receptor beta chains drawn from one sample of a study of blood T cell repertoires in COVID-19. Only in-frame clones appear in the TCRdb table, and some are missing; sequencing was by immunoSEQ multiplex PCR. The sample carries some 150,000 clones, approximately 78% recorded once. Material for sequencing was peripheral blood. The receptors were gathered from a woman at least 80 years old with acute or convalescent COVID-19. CDR3s include the opening cysteine and the closing phenylalanine or tryptophan. The D gene is left open where the match is weak. Clone size appears in some rows only: once, few, many, or a class for an expanded clone.

D	size	V	J	CDR3	DNA
NA	NA	TRBV11-2	TRBJ2-1	CASSLDGWLASSYNEQFF	TGTGCCAGCAGCTTAGATGGTTGGCTGGCAAGCTCCTACAATGAGCAGTTCTTC
NA	NA	TRBV11-3	TRBJ2-2	CASSLFGSPSTGGELFF	TGTGCCAGCAGCTTGTTCGGGAGCCCTTCCACGGGCGGGGAGCTGTTTTTT
NA	NA	TRBV30	TRBJ1-6	CAWNRQGPSSPLHF	TGTGCCTGGAATCGGCAGGGGCCCAGTTCACCCCTCCACTTT
NA	NA	TRBV6-6	TRBJ1-1	CASTRAEMNTEAFF	TGTGCCAGCACTCGCGCGGAGATGAACACTGAAGCTTTCTTT
NA	NA	TRBV18	TRBJ2-1	CASSKLNNEQFF	TGTGCCAGCTCTAAACTGAACAATGAGCAGTTCTTC
TRBD1	NA	TRBV18	TRBJ2-7	CASSSGTGTYEQYF	TGTGCCAGCTCATCCGGGACAGGGACCTACGAGCAGTACTTC
TRBD1	NA	TRBV28	TRBJ2-1	CASGPGTVSSNEQFF	TGTGCCAGCGGCCCCGGGACAGTATCCTCTAATGAGCAGTTCTTC
NA	few	TRBV11-3	TRBJ2-3	CASSLGYSDTQYF	TGTGCCAGCAGCTTAGGCTACTCAGATACGCAGTATTTT
NA	NA	TRBV25-1	TRBJ2-7	CASSEGGLYEQYF	TGTGCCAGCAGTGAGGGGGGGCTCTACGAGCAGTACTTC
TRBD1	NA	TRBV6-5	TRBJ2-7	CASSYSTRDRAYEQYF	TGTGCCAGCAGTTACTCAACCCGGGACAGAGCCTACGAGCAGTACTTC
NA	NA	TRBV20-1	TRBJ1-2	CSASYRFNYGYTF	TGCAGTGCTAGTTACAGATTTAACTATGGCTACACCTTC
NA	NA	TRBV30	TRBJ2-6	CAWRRSSGANVLTF	TGTGCCTGGAGAAGGAGCTCTGGGGCCAACGTCCTGACTTTC
TRBD2	NA	TRBV3-1/TRBV3-2	TRBJ2-5	CAIKAGGEETQYF	TGTGCCATTAAGGCGGGGGGAGAAGAGACCCAGTACTTC
NA	NA	TRBV11-2	TRBJ2-7	CASSFLGASYEQYF	TGTGCCAGCAGCTTCCTAGGGGCCTCCTACGAGCAGTACTTC